These 32 T cell receptor beta chains were all obtained from the same sample, sequenced in a study of T-cell reconstitution after alpha-beta-depleted transplantation in children. Preparation of the TCRbeta library involved a method that used unique molecular identifiers. One entry per CDR3 protein results from TCRdb running MiXCR on the PCR reads. The sample lists approximately 390,000 distinct CDR3 sequences; 9.5% to 13% were seen once. This specimen was PBMCs from the stem cell graft donor, taken from the stem cell graft. The receptors here all came from a human donor who donated a stem cell graft to a child with acute myeloid leukemia.

The chain is built from TRBV15 and TRBJ2-7; D not certain. The length of the CDR3 is 14 residues. Germline CDR1 LNHNV, CDR2 YYDKDF (reference sequence). V shed 5 bases and J shed 3 bases, with 14 bases lying between them. CDR3 in DNA: TGTGCCACCAGCTTAAGAGGAAAAGACTACGAGCAGTACTTC. This gives the protein CATSLRGKDYEQYF.

This clonotype was seen repeatedly, ten times or more. CDR3 in amino acids: CSVERTLYNEQFF. DNA of the CDR3: TGCAGCGTCGAGCGGACCCTCTACAATGAGCAGTTCTTC. The gene calls are TRBV29-1 and TRBJ2-1, with D maybe TRBD2 (5 bases). The CDR3 has 13 amino acids. The ends were cut back, 6 bases at V and 3 bases at J, with 12 bases in the middle. Germline CDR1 is SQVTM and CDR2 is ANQGSEA.

This clonotype has a handful of counts. This chain uses TRBV7-2 with TRBJ2-5, with 9 bases identical to TRBD1. The junction had 12 bases not matched to a gene; V was cut back by 4 bases and J by 9 bases. Germline V lookup: CDR1 SGHTA, CDR2 FQGNSA. The CDR3 has 15 amino acids. In DNA form, the CDR3 reads TGTGCCAGCAGCTCTCCGGGACAGGGCATAGGGGCCCAGTACTTC. Translation: CASSSPGQGIGAQYF.

This chain connects TRBV7-9 to TRBJ1-6, with D possibly being TRBD1 (6 bases). The V gene lost 5 bases and the J gene lost 8 bases, with 22 bases spanning the gap. The CDR3 length is 17 residues. In germline, CDR1 is SEHNR, CDR2 FQNEAQ (reference sequence). The CDR3, as DNA: TGTGCCAGCAGCCCCAATCGGGGGGCGGCTGGGGATTCACCCCTCCACTTT. It specifies CASSPNRGAAGDSPLHF.

V gene TRBV5-1 combines with J gene TRBJ2-1, with 8 bases fitting TRBD1. Looked up from germline, CDR1 is SGHRS and CDR2 is YFSETQ. Trimming at V came to 5 bases and at J to 9 bases, leaving 7 bases not matched to a gene. The CDR3 spans 13 residues. This CDR3 is CASRGQGAGEQFF. DNA of the CDR3: TGCGCCAGCAGAGGACAGGGTGCGGGTGAGCAGTTCTTC.

The chain combines TRBV20-1 with TRBJ2-5, with 7 nucleotides matching TRBD2. From germline, CDR1 is DFQATT and CDR2 SNEGSKA (reference sequence). CDR3 size: 14 residues. Trimming cost V 3 bases and J 4 bases; bases outside gene matches: 8. CDR3 residues: CSASQQAGAETQYF. The CDR3 bases are TGCAGTGCTAGTCAGCAGGCGGGAGCAGAGACCCAGTACTTC.

Ten or more counts support this clonotype. The chain combines TRBV6-5 with TRBJ1-4; no definite D call. The CDR3 consists of 11 residues. Germline values: CDR1 MNHEY, CDR2 SVGAGI. Trimming took off 2 bases at V and 8 bases at J, with 3 bases between the two ends. CDR3 DNA sequence: TGTGCCAGCAGTTACCGGGAAAAACTGTTTTTT. Its translation: CASSYREKLFF.

This clonotype has more than one count but fewer than ten. A read error may be the cause here, since a much bigger clone is one base away. The genes are TRBV2 and TRBJ2-7; TRBD2 agrees at 8 bases. The CDR3 consists of 19 residues. Germline values: CDR1 SNHLY, CDR2 FYNNEI. V trimming: 8 bases; J trimming: 3 bases; junction bases outside the gene matches: 24. The CDR3 region is CASCLLVWGRREDRYEQYF. Written as DNA, the CDR3 is TGTGCCAGCTGTTTACTGGTTTGGGGTAGGCGGGAGGACCGCTACGAGCAGTACTTC.

This clonotype was seen more than once but under ten times. The chain employs TRBV25-1 and TRBJ2-5, with D perhaps assigned TRBD1 or TRBD2 (6 bases each). The V end was cut by 1 base, the J end by 6 bases, with 18 bases between. CDR1 MGHDK and CDR2 SYGVNS come from the germline V gene. The CDR3 covers 16 residues. DNA for the CDR3: TGTGCCAGCAGTGAATCGGGGGCAGCTCGTGAGAAGACCCAGTACTTC. This translates into CASSESGAAREKTQYF. The full variable domain, with the rest looked up from reference TRBV25-1 and TRBJ2-5, is EADIYQTPRYLVIGTGKKITLECSQTMGHDKMYWYQQDPGMELHLIHYSYGVNSTEKGDLSSESTVSRIRTEHFPLTLESARPSHTSQYLCASSESGAAREKTQYFGPGTRLLVL.

This clonotype was counted between two and nine times. The rearrangement links TRBV6-2 or TRBV6-3 to TRBJ2-7, with 7 bases matching TRBD1. Germline-derived CDR1 and CDR2 are MNHEY and SVGEGT. Unmatched junction bases numbered 8, after V lost 6 bases and J lost 3 bases. CDR3 length equals 14 residues. The CDR3 loop reads CASRTPTGHYEQYF. CDR3 DNA: TGTGCCAGCAGGACCCCGACAGGGCACTACGAGCAGTACTTC.

The chain is built from TRBV6-1 and TRBJ1-1, with D hard to call. The CDR3 extends over 12 amino acids. The V gene lost 1 base and the J gene lost 3 bases, with 3 bases spanning the gap. Germline V gene lookup returns CDR1 MNHNS and CDR2 SASEGT. CDR3 coding DNA: TGTGCCAGCAGTGAAGTAGACACTGAAGCTTTCTTT. Protein sequence: CASSEVDTEAFF.

This clonotype was picked up many times. The chain has TRBV11-2 and TRBJ2-7; D remains ambiguous. CDR1 and CDR2 from the germline V gene are SGHAT and FQNNGV. Trimming pared 2 bases from V and 6 bases from J, leaving 8 bases between. This CDR3 is built from 12 residues. The CDR3 loop is CASSLHPPEQYF. CDR3 DNA: TGTGCCAGCAGCTTACATCCCCCCGAGCAGTACTTC.

This clonotype turned up a few times. The chain couples TRBV29-1 to TRBJ2-2; D not resolved. The germline gives CDR1 SQVTM, CDR2 ANQGSEA. The CDR3 is 12 residues long. V was pared by 3 bases and J by 6 bases, with 8 bases between. The CDR3 DNA is TGCAGCGTTGACCACGGCGCCGGGGAGCTGTTTTTT. This encodes CSVDHGAGELFF.

The chain recombines TRBV10-3 with TRBJ1-6, with D perhaps matching TRBD1 (6 bases). Per the germline V gene, CDR1 is ENHRY and CDR2 is SYGVKD. The ends were cut back, 0 bases at V and 4 bases at J, with 10 bases in the middle. The CDR3 spans 16 residues. The CDR3 reads CAISESIGGYNSPLHF. The DNA for the CDR3 is TGTGCCATCAGTGAGTCGATAGGGGGGTATAATTCACCCCTCCACTTT.

There are many counts of this clonotype. This chain uses TRBV9 with TRBJ2-1; 11 bases are a match to TRBD2. This CDR3 is 15 amino acids long. V gave up 3 bases and J gave up 7 bases; unmatched junction bases: 6. Germline-derived CDR1 and CDR2 are SGDLS and YYNGEE. CDR3 coding DNA: TGTGCCAGCAGCGGGACTAGCGGGTTGGGGAATGAGCAGTTCTTC. It codes for CASSGTSGLGNEQFF.

V gene TRBV12-3 or TRBV12-4 combines with J gene TRBJ2-7; the match to TRBD1 covers 8 bases. J lost 4 bases, V lost 4 bases, and 9 bases had no gene match. CDR3 length: 15 amino acids. In nucleotides, the CDR3 is TGTGCCAGCAGTTCCCACCCGGGACAGGTTTACGAGCAGTACTTC. Its protein is CASSSHPGQVYEQYF.

This clonotype was found many times. This chain connects TRBV25-1 to TRBJ2-1, with D possibly TRBD2 on 5 matching bases. The CDR3 spans 16 residues. Trimming shortened V by 4 bases and J by 7 bases, and 20 bases separated the two germline ends. CDR1 is MGHDK and CDR2 is SYGVNS in the germline V gene. The CDR3 loop is CASSGGPGTGQNEQFF. CDR3 coding DNA: TGTGCCAGCAGTGGGGGTCCGGGAACCGGGCAAAATGAGCAGTTCTTC.

This clonotype appeared a few times. V and J are TRBV10-3 and TRBJ2-7, with D maybe TRBD1 (6 bases). The CDR3 is 16 residues long. Germline V gene sequence: CDR1 ENHRY, CDR2 SYGVKD. V was cut by 3 bases and J by 3 bases, with 18 bases left in between. For the CDR3, the DNA is TGTGCCATCAGTGAAGACCAGAGGGGGATGGACTACGAGCAGTACTTC. It translates to CAISEDQRGMDYEQYF.

The rearrangement uses TRBV5-4 and TRBJ2-3, with 7 bases lining up with TRBD1. There are 14 residues in the CDR3. Trimming removed 0 bases from V and 4 bases from J; junction bases left unmatched: 2. From germline, CDR1 is SGHNT and CDR2 YYREEE (reference sequence). The CDR3 is CASSLEGAPDTQYF. The CDR3 DNA is TGTGCCAGCAGCTTGGAGGGGGCGCCAGATACGCAGTATTTT. The whole variable domain, filled in from reference TRBV5-4 and TRBJ2-3, reads ETGVTQSPTHLIKTRGQQVTLRCSSQSGHNTVSWYQQALGQGPQFIFQYYREEENGRGNFPPRFSGLQFPNYSSELNVNALELDDSALYLCASSLEGAPDTQYFGPGTRLTVL.

This rearrangement joins TRBV7-8 to TRBJ1-3; tentatively, D is TRBD1 (5 bases). The ends were cut back, 5 bases at V and 0 bases at J, with 17 bases in the middle. CDR3 length: 17 residues. Germline V gene sequence: CDR1 SGHVS, CDR2 FQNEAQ. The CDR3 region is CASSHDPGPYSGNTIYF. CDR3 nucleotide sequence: TGTGCCAGCAGCCATGATCCGGGGCCCTACTCTGGAAACACCATATATTTT. Using reference TRBV7-8 and TRBJ1-3 for the parts outside the CDR3, the full variable domain is GAGVSQSPRYKVAKRGQDVALRCDPISGHVSLFWYQQALGQGPEFLTYFQNEAQLDKSGLPSDRFFAERPEGSVSTLKIQRTQQEDSAVYLCASSHDPGPYSGNTIYFGEGSWLTVV.

This clonotype was seen only a few times. This sequence joins TRBV19 and TRBJ2-7; maybe TRBD2 (6 bases). The ends were cut back, 5 bases at V and 3 bases at J, with 17 bases in the middle. The CDR3 contains 15 residues. Germline V gene sequence: CDR1 LNHDA, CDR2 SQIVND (reference sequence). CDR3 sequence (DNA): TGTGCCAGTAGTCCGGCCGCCCGGGGGAGCTACGAGCAGTACTTC. Translating it yields CASSPAARGSYEQYF. The full variable domain, completed using reference TRBV19 and TRBJ2-7, is DGGITQSPKYLFRKEGQNVTLSCEQNLNHDAMYWYRQDPGQGLRLIYYSQIVNDFQKGDIAEGYSVSREKKESFPLTVTSAQKNPTAFYLCASSPAARGSYEQYFGPGTRLTVT.

The chain carries TRBV15 and TRBJ2-5, with a tentative D call TRBD1 (6 bases). The CDR3 length is 14 residues. Germline V CDR1 and CDR2: LNHNV, YYDKDF (reference sequence). With 3 bases removed from V and 3 bases from J, the gap between germline ends came to 11 bases. The chain's CDR3 is CATSSYREKETQYF. As DNA, the CDR3 is TGTGCCACCAGCAGTTACAGGGAAAAAGAGACCCAGTACTTC. The full variable domain, in which reference TRBV15 and TRBJ2-5 provide the parts outside the CDR3, is DAMVIQNPRYQVTQFGKPVTLSCSQTLNHNVMYWYQQKSSQAPKLLFHYYDKDFNNEADTPDNFQSRRPNTSFCFLDIRSPGLGDTAMYLCATSSYREKETQYFGPGTRLLVL.

Ten or more counts support this clonotype. This rearrangement joins TRBV7-8 to TRBJ1-1; 7 nucleotides align to TRBD1. The CDR3 runs to 14 residues. Per the germline V gene, CDR1 is SGHVS and CDR2 is FQNEAQ. The trim removed 5 bases at V and 2 bases at J, leaving 5 bases unmatched. CDR3 DNA: TGTGCCAGCAGCCAACGGGACAGAAACACTGAAGCTTTCTTT. Its protein product is CASSQRDRNTEAFF.

The chain carries TRBV30 and TRBJ1-6; the D gene is possibly TRBD1 (6 bases). Germline CDR1 and CDR2: GTSNPN and SVGIG (reference sequence). The ends were cut back, 4 bases at V and 7 bases at J, with 14 bases in the middle. The CDR3 totals 14 residues. In DNA form, the CDR3 reads TGTGCCTGGACAGGGGTCATAAGAAATTCACCCCTCCACTTT. Its protein is CAWTGVIRNSPLHF.

The chain recombines TRBV10-3 with TRBJ2-2; 12 bases agree with TRBD2. The germline gives CDR1 ENHRY, CDR2 SYGVKD. The V gene end was trimmed by 9 bases and the J gene end by 6 bases; junction bases not matched to a gene: 8. CDR3 length equals 15 residues. CDR3 nucleotides: TGTGCCATAAGGACTAGCGGGATGAAGGCCGGGGAGCTGTTTTTT. Protein: CAIRTSGMKAGELFF.

This clonotype was seen more than once but under ten times. The V and J genes are TRBV12-3 or TRBV12-4 and TRBJ2-2; 11 bases match TRBD1. CDR3 length: 16 amino acids. V shed 4 bases and J 6 bases; nucleotides not matched to a gene: 7. CDR3 amino acids: CASSSLDRGLAGELFF. CDR3 nucleotide sequence: TGTGCCAGCAGTTCCCTGGACAGGGGGCTCGCCGGGGAGCTGTTTTTT.

This sequence joins TRBV6-6 and TRBJ1-3; unclear D gene. The V gene's germline CDR1 is MNHNY and CDR2 SVGAGI (reference sequence). Trimming left V 0 bases short and J 3 bases short, with 3 bases between. This CDR3 has 13 amino acids. CDR3 region: CASSYSYGNTIYF. CDR3 sequence (DNA): TGTGCCAGCAGTTACTCGTATGGAAACACCATATATTTT.

This chain connects TRBV20-1 to TRBJ2-3; D unclear. Deletions cut 4 bases from V and 2 bases from J, with 7 bases between. This CDR3 spans 12 amino acids. Germline-derived CDR1 and CDR2 are DFQATT and SNEGSKA (reference sequence). The CDR3 protein is CSAITYTDTQYF. The CDR3 nucleotides read TGCAGTGCTATAACATACACAGATACGCAGTATTTT.

This clonotype was seen more than once but under ten times. The V gene is TRBV7-2, the J gene TRBJ2-2, with D unresolved. V was pared by 3 bases and J by 0 bases, with 11 bases between. The germline CDR1 and CDR2 sequences are SGHTA and FQGNSA. This CDR3 has 16 amino acids. The CDR3 DNA is TGTGCCAGCAGCTTCGGCGGAACCGCGAACACCGGGGAGCTGTTTTTT. Its protein is CASSFGGTANTGELFF.

This clonotype was seen more than once but under ten times. The chain has TRBV29-1 and TRBJ2-3, with D uncertain. The CDR3 has 14 amino acids. Trimming pared 6 bases from V and 0 bases from J, leaving 13 bases between. Looked up from germline, CDR1 is SQVTM and CDR2 is ANQGSEA. For the CDR3, the DNA is TGCAGCGTCCAGACTCGAACTAGCACAGATACGCAGTATTTT. This sequence encodes CSVQTRTSTDTQYF.

A few counts support this clonotype. The rearrangement joins TRBV20-1 to TRBJ2-1; D perhaps matches TRBD1 (5 bases). The CDR3 has 13 amino acids. V was shortened by 6 bases and J by 1 base, with 10 bases between the two germline ends. CDR1 and CDR2 from the germline V gene are DFQATT and SNEGSKA (reference sequence). CDR3 sequence: CSAGPPSYNEQFF. The CDR3 bases are TGCAGTGCGGGGCCACCTTCCTACAATGAGCAGTTCTTC.

The chain uses TRBV20-1 and TRBJ2-7; 10 bases are shared with TRBD2. Germline V gene data show CDR1 as DFQATT and CDR2 as SNEGSKA (reference sequence). The ends lost 6 bases at V and 3 bases at J; junction bases unmatched: 8. This CDR3 region has 14 residues. For the CDR3, the DNA is TGCAGTGCGAGTGCTAGCGGGAGTGGCTACGAGCAGTACTTC. Protein: CSASASGSGYEQYF.